This TCR beta chain is drawn from a study of CD8 T cells in ankylosing spondylitis. Points on this clonotype: Its antigen remains unknown.

TCRdb re-analysed the 5' RACE reads in MiXCR, keeping a single row per CDR3 protein. The table shows roughly 470,000 distinct CDR3 sequences, with 20% to 30% occurring only once. Study-wide results and limits: Disease-associated clones were CD8+ and fairly uncommon in peripheral blood. What appeared characteristic of ankylosing spondylitis blood was a TCR beta motif of 7 or 8 highly homologous variants.

The CDR3 runs 14 residues. V was clipped by 2 bases and J by 7 bases; unmatched bases: 5. Germline V gene lookup returns CDR1 LGHDT and CDR2 YNNKEL (reference sequence). The V gene is TRBV3-1, the J gene TRBJ2-1; the match to TRBD2 covers 7 bases. This sequence originates from a male donor with ankylosing spondylitis. The sample was blood, either unsorted or a sorted T cell fraction (not recorded which). This CDR3 is CASSQPGLVNEQFF. The CDR3 region has the DNA TGTGCCAGCAGCCAACCCGGACTAGTAAATGAGCAGTTCTTC.